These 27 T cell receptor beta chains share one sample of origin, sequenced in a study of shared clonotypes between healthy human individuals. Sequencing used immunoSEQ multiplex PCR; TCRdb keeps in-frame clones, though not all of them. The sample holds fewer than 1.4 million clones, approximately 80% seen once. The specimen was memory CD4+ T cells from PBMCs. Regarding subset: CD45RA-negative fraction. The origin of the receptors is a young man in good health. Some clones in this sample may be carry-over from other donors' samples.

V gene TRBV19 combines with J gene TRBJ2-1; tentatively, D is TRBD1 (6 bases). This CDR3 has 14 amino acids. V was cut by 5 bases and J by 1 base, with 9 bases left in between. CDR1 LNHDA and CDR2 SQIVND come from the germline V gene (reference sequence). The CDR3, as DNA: TGTGCCAGTAGTCCCCAGGGGTCCTACAATGAGCAGTTCTTC. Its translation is CASSPQGSYNEQFF.

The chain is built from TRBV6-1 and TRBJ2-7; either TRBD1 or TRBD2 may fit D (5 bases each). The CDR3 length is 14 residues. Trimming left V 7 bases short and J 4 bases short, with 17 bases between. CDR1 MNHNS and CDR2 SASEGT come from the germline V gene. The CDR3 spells CASTRDPDWYEQYF. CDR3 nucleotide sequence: TGTGCCAGCACTCGGGACCCAGATTGGTACGAGCAGTACTTC.

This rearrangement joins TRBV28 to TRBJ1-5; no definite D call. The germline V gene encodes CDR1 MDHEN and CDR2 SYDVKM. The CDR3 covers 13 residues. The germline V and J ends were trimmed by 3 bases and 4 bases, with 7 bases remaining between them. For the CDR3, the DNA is TGTGCCAGCAGTTTCGAGGTTAATCAGCCCCAGCATTTT. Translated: CASSFEVNQPQHF.

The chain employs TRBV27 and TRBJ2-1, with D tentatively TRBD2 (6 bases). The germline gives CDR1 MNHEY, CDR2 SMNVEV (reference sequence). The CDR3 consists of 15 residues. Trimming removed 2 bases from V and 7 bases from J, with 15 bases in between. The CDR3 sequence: CASSLTRSGGNEQFF. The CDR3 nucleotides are TGTGCCAGCAGTTTAACACGGTCTGGGGGGAATGAGCAGTTCTTC.

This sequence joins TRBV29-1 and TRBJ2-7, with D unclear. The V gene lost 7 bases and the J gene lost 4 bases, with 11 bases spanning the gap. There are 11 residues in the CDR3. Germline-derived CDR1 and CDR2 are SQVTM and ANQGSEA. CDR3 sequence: CSATRNYEQYF. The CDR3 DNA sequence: TGCAGCGCCACCCGAAATTACGAGCAGTACTTC.

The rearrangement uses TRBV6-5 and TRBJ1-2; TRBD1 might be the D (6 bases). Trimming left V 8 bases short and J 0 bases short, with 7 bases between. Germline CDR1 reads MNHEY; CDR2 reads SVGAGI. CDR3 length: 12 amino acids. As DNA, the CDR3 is TGTGCCAGCCAGGGGACTAACTATGGCTACACCTTC. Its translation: CASQGTNYGYTF.

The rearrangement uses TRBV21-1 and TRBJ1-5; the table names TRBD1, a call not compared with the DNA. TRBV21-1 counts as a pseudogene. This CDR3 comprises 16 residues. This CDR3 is CASSKDLDRGRQPQHF. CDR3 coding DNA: TGTGCCAGCAGCAAAGATTTGGACAGGGGGCGGCAGCCCCAGCATTTT.

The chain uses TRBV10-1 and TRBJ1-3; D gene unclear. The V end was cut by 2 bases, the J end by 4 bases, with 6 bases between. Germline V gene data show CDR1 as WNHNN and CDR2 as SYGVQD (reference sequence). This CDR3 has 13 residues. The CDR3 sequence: CASSENSGNTIYF. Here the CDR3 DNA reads TGCGCCAGCAGTGAGAATTCGGGAAACACCATATATTTT.

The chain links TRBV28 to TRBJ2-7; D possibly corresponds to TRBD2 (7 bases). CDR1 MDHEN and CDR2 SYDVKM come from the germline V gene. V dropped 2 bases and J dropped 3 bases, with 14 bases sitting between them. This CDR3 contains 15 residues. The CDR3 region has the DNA TGTGCCAGCAGTTTAGTCGGGGGGCCAAACTACGAGCAGTACTTC. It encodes CASSLVGGPNYEQYF.

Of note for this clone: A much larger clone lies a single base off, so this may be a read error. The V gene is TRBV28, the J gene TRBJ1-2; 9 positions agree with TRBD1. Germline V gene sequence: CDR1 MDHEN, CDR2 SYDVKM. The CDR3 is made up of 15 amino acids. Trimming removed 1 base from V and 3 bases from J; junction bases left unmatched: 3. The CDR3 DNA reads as TGTGCCAGCAGTTTATTCGGGACAGGGTACTATGGCTACACCTTC. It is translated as CASSLFGTGYYGYTF.

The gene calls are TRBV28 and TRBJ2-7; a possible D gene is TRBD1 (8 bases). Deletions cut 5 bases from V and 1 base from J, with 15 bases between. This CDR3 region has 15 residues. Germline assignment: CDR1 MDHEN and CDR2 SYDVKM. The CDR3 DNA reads TGTGCCAGCAGTCACTACAGGGGGGGGTCCTACGAGCAGTACTTC. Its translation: CASSHYRGGSYEQYF.

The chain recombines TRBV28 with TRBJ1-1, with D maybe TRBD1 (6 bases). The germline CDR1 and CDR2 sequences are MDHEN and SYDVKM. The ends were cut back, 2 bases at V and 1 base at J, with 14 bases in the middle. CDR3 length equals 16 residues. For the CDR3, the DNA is TGTGCCAGCAGTTTAAGGGGAGGGGGGTGGAACACTGAAGCTTTCTTT. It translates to CASSLRGGGWNTEAFF.

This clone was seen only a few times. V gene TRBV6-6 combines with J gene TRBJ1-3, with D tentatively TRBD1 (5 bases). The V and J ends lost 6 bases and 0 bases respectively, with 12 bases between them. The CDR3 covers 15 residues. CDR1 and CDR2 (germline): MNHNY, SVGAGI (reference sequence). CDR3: CASRYDRNSGNTIYF. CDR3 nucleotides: TGTGCCAGCAGGTACGACAGAAACTCTGGAAACACCATATATTTT.

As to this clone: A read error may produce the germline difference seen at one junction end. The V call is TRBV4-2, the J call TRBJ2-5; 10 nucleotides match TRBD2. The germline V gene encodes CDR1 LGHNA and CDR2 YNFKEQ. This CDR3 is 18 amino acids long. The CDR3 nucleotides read TGTGCCAGCAGTCAAGAGCACCCCAGGGCAGCGGGAGGGGAGACCCAGTACTTC. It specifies CASSQEHPRAAGGETQYF.

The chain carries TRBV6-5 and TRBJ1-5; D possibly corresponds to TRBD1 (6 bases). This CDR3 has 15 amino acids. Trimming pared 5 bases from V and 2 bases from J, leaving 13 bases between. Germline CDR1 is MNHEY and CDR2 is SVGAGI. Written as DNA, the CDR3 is TGTGCCAGCAGTACGCGGGGGCAGGGCAATCAGCCCCAGCATTTT. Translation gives CASSTRGQGNQPQHF.

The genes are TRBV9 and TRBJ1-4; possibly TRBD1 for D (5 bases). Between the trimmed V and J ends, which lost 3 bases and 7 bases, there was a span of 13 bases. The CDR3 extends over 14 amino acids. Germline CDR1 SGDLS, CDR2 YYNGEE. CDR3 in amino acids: CASSAGTSGEKLFF. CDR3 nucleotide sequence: TGTGCCAGCAGCGCCGGGACTAGCGGTGAAAAACTGTTTTTT.

CDR3 residues: CASSLVGVIHEQYF. Here the CDR3 DNA reads TGTGCCAGCAGCTTAGTGGGGGTAATTCACGAGCAGTACTTC. This chain connects TRBV7-2 to TRBJ2-7; perhaps D is TRBD1 or TRBD2 (5 bases each). The CDR3 runs to 14 residues. The ends were cut back, 1 base at V and 5 bases at J, with 12 bases in the middle. Germline assignment: CDR1 SGHTA and CDR2 FQGNSA.

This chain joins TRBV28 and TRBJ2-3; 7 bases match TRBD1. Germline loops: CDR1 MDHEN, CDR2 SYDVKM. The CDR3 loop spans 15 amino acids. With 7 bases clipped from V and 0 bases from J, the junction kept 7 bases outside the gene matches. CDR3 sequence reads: CASIRQGGSTDTQYF. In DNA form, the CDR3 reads TGTGCCAGCATCCGACAGGGTGGGAGCACAGATACGCAGTATTTT.

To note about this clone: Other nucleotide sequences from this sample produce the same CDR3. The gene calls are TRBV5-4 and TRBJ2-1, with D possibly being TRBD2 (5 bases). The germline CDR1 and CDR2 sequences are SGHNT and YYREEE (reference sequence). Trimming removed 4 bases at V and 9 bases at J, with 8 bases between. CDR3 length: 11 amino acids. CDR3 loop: CASSLAGEQFF. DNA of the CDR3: TGTGCCAGCAGCCTTGCGGGTGAGCAGTTCTTC.

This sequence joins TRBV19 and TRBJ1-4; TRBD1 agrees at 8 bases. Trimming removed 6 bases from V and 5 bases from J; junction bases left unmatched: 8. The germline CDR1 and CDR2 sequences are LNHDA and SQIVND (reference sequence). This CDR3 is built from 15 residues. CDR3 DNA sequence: TGTGCCAGTAGCTCGGACAGGGACGAAAATGAAAAACTGTTTTTT. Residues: CASSSDRDENEKLFF. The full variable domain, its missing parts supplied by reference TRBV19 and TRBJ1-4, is DGGITQSPKYLFRKEGQNVTLSCEQNLNHDAMYWYRQDPGQGLRLIYYSQIVNDFQKGDIAEGYSVSREKKESFPLTVTSAQKNPTAFYLCASSSDRDENEKLFFGSGTQLSVL.

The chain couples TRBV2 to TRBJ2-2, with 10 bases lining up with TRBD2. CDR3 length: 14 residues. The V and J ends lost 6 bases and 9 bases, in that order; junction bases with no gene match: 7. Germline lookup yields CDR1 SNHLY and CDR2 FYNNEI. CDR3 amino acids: CASRGTSEARELFF. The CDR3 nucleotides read TGTGCCAGCAGGGGGACTAGCGAGGCCCGGGAGCTGTTTTTT.

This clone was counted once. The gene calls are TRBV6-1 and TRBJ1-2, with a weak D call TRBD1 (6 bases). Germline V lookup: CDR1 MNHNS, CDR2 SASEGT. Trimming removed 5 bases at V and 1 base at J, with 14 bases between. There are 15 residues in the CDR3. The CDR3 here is CASSFGQPNNYGYTF. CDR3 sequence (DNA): TGTGCCAGCAGTTTTGGACAGCCAAATAACTATGGCTACACCTTC.

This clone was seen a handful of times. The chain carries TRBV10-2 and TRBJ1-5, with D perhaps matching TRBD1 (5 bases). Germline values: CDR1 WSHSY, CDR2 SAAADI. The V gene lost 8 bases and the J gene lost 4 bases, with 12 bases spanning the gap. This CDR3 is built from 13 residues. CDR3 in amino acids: CASQGSGNQPQHF. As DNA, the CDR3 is TGCGCCAGCCAGGGAAGTGGGAATCAGCCCCAGCATTTT.

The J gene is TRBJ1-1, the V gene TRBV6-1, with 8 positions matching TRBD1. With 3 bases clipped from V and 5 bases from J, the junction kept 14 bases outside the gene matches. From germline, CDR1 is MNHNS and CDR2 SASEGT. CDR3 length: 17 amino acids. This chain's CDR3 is CASSETLGQGRGTEAFF. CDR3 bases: TGTGCCAGCAGTGAGACTCTCGGACAGGGTAGGGGGACTGAAGCTTTCTTT.

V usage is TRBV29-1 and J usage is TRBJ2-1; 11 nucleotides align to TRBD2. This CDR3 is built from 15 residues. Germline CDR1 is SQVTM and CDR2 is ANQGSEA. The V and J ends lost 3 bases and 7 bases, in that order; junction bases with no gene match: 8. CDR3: CSVDGTSGIRNEQFF. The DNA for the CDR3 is TGCAGCGTTGATGGGACTAGCGGTATAAGGAATGAGCAGTTCTTC.

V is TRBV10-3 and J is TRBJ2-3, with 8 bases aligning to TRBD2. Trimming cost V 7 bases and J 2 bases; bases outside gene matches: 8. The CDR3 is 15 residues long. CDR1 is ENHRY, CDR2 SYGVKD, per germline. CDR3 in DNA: TGTGCCATCAAGGAGGGGCGGGAGGCCACAGATACGCAGTATTTT. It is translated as CAIKEGREATDTQYF.

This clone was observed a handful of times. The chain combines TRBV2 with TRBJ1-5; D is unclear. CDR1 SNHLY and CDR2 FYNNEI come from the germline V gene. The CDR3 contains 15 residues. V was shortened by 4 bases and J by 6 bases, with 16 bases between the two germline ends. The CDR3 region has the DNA TGTGCCAGCAGTGGCGGCAGGACGGCGGGTCAGCCCCAGCATTTT. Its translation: CASSGGRTAGQPQHF.